This record looks at one T cell receptor (beta chain) sequence and its context. Its antigen remains unidentified. A much larger clone sits a single nucleotide away, making a read error possible. The data belong to a study of blood T cells in healthy people across ages. CDR3 length: 14 amino acids. Germline V gene data show CDR1 as SNHLY and CDR2 as FYNNEI. V lost 7 bases to trimming and J lost 0 bases, with 10 bases between them. Primed by a sample-barcoded 5' primer and a J-beta primer mix, a second PCR proceeded for roughly 6 to 12 cycles. TCRdb passed the 5' RACE reads through MiXCR, listing each CDR3 protein once. The table has about 780,000 distinct CDR3 sequences, 20% to 30% seen once. Study results and caveats: There was no known CMV status for donors, so expanded clonotype changes were possibly confounded.

This sample was shared with a second study, whose subject was T cells of mothers and their children. That investigation notes: Each 15 ul cDNA reaction used 1.5 ug RNA; all RNA was used. Related and unrelated pairs show similar shaping of TCR recombination output by thymic selection.

The sequencing input was blood. The receptor comes from a boy aged 5-17 years in good health. V and J are TRBV2 and TRBJ1-3, with D perhaps TRBD1 (6 bases). This CDR3 reads CASIGQSSGNTIYF. The DNA of the CDR3 is TGTGCCAGCATTGGACAGAGCTCTGGAAACACCATATATTTT.